The TCR beta chain under discussion was sequenced for a study of neoadjuvant anti-PD-1 for oral cavity cancer. Six replicates per PBMC sample, mostly from about 500 ng of genomic DNA. Generated by immunoSEQ multiplex PCR, the TCRdb table keeps only in-frame clones and is missing some. The sample yields some 20,000 clones, around 76% seen once. Trimming took 3 bases from V and 3 from J, leaving 16 bases between them. Germline loops: CDR1 SGHTS, CDR2 YDEGEE. This CDR3 has 15 amino acids. The sample consisted of PBMCs, taken before nivolumab (anti-PD-1) treatment. The clonotype was recovered from a person between 40 and 80 years old with oral cavity squamous cell carcinoma. This chain connects TRBV5-8 to TRBJ2-7; TRBD2 might be the D (6 bases). This chain's CDR3 is CASSWAGSSDYEQYF. The CDR3 DNA sequence: TGTGCCAGCAGCTGGGCGGGTTCTAGCGACTACGAGCAGTACTTC.